Only a few counts were recorded for the clone carrying this T cell receptor (beta chain). The sample comes from a study of T cells after yellow fever vaccination. TCRdb passed the 5' RACE reads through MiXCR, listing each CDR3 protein once. The table has 300,000 to 400,000 distinct CDR3 sequences, under 15% seen once. This CDR3 is 13 amino acids long. Trimming removed 2 bases at V and 1 base at J, with 8 bases between. Germline values: CDR1 DFQATT, CDR2 SNEGSKA (reference sequence). The specimen comprised CD4+ T cells sorted from PBMCs, sampled 15 days after the yellow fever booster vaccination. This sequence joins TRBV20-1 and TRBJ1-1, with D hard to call. This TCR was recovered from a young man who received the YFV17D yellow fever vaccine. CDR3 in amino acids: CSARTHKNTEAFF. CDR3 bases: TGCAGTGCTAGAACACACAAGAACACTGAAGCTTTCTTT.